What follows are 2 T cell receptor beta chains derived from one specimen sequenced in a study of post-analysis software for immune sequencing data. The study's findings and limits: Roughly five TRBV segments occurring more often in patients than controls included TRBV5-6, TRBV5-1 and TRBV20-1.

Unique molecular identifiers had been added to the TCR beta cDNA libraries. Via MiXCR, TCRdb re-called the PCR reads, giving one row per CDR3 protein. The table includes over 300,000 distinct CDR3 sequences, around a third detected once. Their target antigens are unknown. Material: blood. The receptors derive from a girl aged 10-17 years with multiple sclerosis.

The V call is TRBV20-1, the J call TRBJ1-2; D not resolved. CDR3 length: 12 residues. Germline CDR1 and CDR2: DFQATT and SNEGSKA (reference sequence). V was trimmed by 2 bases and J by 8 bases, leaving 12 bases between them. The CDR3 DNA follows: TGCAGTGCTAGATTGCGGGGTGGGGGCTACACCTTC. It codes for CSARLRGGGYTF.

V and J are TRBV11-2 and TRBJ1-1, with D tentatively TRBD1 (5 bases). CDR3 length equals 16 residues. The germline V gene has CDR1 SGHAT and CDR2 FQNNGV. V shed 5 bases and J shed 1 base, with 17 bases lying between them. The CDR3: CASSEPGRKRNTEAFF. DNA of the CDR3: TGTGCCAGCAGCGAACCAGGGCGTAAGAGGAACACTGAAGCTTTCTTT.